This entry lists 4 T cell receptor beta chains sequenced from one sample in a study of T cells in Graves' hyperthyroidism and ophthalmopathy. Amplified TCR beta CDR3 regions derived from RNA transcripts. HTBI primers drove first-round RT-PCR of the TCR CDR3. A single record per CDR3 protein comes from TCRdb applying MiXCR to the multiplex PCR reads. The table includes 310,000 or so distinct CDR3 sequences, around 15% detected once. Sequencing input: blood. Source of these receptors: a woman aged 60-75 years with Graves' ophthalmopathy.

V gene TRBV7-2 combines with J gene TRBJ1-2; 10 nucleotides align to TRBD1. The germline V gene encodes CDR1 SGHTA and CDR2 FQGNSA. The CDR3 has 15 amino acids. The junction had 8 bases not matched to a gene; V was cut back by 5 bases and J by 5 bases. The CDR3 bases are TGTGCCAGCAGCACCGCCGGGACAGGGGATTATGGCTACACCTTC. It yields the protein CASSTAGTGDYGYTF. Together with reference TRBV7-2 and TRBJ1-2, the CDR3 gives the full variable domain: GAGVSQSPSNKVTEKGKDVELRCDPISGHTALYWYRQSLGQGLEFLIYFQGNSAPDKSGLPSDRFSAERTGGSVSTLTIQRTQQEDSAVYLCASSTAGTGDYGYTFGSGTRLTVV.

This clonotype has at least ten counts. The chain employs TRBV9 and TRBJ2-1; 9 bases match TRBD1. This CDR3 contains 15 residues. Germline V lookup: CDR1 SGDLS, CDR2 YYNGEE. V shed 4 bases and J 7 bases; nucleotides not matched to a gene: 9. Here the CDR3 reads CASSTRDRELNEQFF. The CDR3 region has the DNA TGTGCCAGCAGCACCCGGGACAGGGAGTTGAATGAGCAGTTCTTC.

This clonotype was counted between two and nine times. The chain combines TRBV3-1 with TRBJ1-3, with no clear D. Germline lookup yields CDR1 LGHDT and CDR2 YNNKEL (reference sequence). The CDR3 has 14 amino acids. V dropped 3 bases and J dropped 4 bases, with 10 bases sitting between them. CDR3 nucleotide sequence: TGTGCCAGCAGCCAGACCCTTGAGGGAAACACCATATATTTT. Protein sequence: CASSQTLEGNTIYF.

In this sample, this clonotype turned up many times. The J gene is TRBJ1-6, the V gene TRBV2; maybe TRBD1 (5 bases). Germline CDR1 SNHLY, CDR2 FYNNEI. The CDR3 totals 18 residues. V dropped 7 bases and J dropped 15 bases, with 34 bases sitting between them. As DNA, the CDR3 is TGTGCCAGCACCCAAATTTCGGGGTGGGGACCCGGTAGCGGGCTCCTCCACTTT. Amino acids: CASTQISGWGPGSGLLHF.